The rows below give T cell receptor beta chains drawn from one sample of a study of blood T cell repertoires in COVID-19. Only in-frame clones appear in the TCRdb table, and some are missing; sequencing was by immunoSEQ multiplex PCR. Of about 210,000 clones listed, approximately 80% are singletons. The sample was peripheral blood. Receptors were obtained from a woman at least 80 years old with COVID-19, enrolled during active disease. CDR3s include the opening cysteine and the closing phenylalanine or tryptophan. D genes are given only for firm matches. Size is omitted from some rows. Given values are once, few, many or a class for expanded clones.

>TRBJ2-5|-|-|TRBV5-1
CASSLGRGGETQYF
TGCGCCAGCAGCTTGGGAAGGGGTGGAGAGACCCAGTACTTC
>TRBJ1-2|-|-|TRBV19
CASSIPDSPSGYTF
TGTGCCAGTAGTATACCGGACAGCCCGTCGGGCTACACCTTC
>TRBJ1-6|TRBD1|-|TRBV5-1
CASSRGQGNSPLHF
TGCGCCAGCAGCCGGGGACAGGGAAATTCACCCCTCCACTTT
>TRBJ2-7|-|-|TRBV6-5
CASSLGGRAYEQYF
TGTGCCAGCTCCCTGGGGGGGCGTGCCTACGAGCAGTACTTC
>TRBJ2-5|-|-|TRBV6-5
CASSLQGRGETQYF
TGTGCCAGCAGTTTACAGGGTCGAGGAGAGACCCAGTACTTC
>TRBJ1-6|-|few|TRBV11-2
CASSLSGAASPLHF
TGTGCCAGCAGCTTATCAGGGGCCGCGTCACCCCTCCACTTT
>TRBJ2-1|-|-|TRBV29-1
CSVAEGATIDNEQFF
TGCAGCGTTGCGGAGGGGGCTACCATAGATAATGAGCAGTTCTTC
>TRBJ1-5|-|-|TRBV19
CASTLPGYYQPQHF
TGTGCCAGTACCCTCCCGGGGTATTATCAGCCCCAGCATTTT
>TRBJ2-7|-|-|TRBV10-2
CASSEPQGEEYF
TGCGCCAGCAGTGAGCCACAGGGTGAGGAGTACTTC
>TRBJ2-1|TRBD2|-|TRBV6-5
CASPSGRTYNEQFF
TGTGCCAGCCCTAGCGGGAGGACCTACAATGAGCAGTTCTTC
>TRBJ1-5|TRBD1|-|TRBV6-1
CASSERTGGPPQHF
TGTGCCAGCAGTGAAAGGACAGGGGGCCCACCCCAGCATTTT
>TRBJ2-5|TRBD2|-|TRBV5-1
CASSPGTTTSETQYF
TGCGCCAGCAGCCCCGGGACTACTACGAGTGAGACCCAGTACTTC
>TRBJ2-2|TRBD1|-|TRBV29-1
CSVRRGTGNTGELFF
TGCAGCGTTAGGAGGGGGACAGGGAACACCGGGGAGCTGTTTTTT
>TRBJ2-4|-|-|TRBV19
CASSMNPAGLVKNIQYF
TGTGCCAGTAGTATGAACCCAGCAGGTTTGGTCAAAAACATTCAGTACTTC
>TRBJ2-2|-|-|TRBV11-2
CAGGAPNTGELFF
TGTGCCGGCGGCGCCCCGAACACCGGGGAGCTGTTTTTT
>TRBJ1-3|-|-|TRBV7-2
CASSSRTAGNTIYF
TGTGCCAGCAGCTCCCGAACGGCTGGAAACACCATATATTTT
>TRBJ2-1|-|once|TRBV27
CASTRGRHNEQFF
TGTGCCAGCACCCGAGGGCGCCACAATGAGCAGTTCTTC
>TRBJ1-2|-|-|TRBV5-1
CASSLAGAESYGYTF
TGCGCCAGCAGCTTGGCAGGGGCGGAAAGCTATGGCTACACCTTC
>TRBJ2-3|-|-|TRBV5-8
CASTRGRGLSDTQYF
TGTGCCAGCACAAGAGGTAGAGGTCTCTCAGATACGCAGTATTTT
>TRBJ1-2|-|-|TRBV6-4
CASRPGFPGDGYTF
TGTGCCAGCAGGCCGGGGTTCCCGGGAGATGGCTACACCTTC
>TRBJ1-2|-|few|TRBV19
CASSYRAHYGYTF
TGTGCCAGTAGTTACAGGGCTCACTATGGCTACACCTTC
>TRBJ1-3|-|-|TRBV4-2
CASSQDRGGGDSGNTIYF
TGTGCCAGCAGCCAAGATCGGGGAGGGGGAGACTCTGGAAACACCATATATTTT
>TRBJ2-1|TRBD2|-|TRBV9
CASSVIAGTSGINEQFF
TGTGCCAGCAGCGTAATCGCCGGGACTAGCGGGATAAATGAGCAGTTCTTC
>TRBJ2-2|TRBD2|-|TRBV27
CASSPLGSLAGGLVTGELFF
TGTGCCAGCAGCCCTCTCGGCTCCCTAGCGGGGGGGCTAGTCACCGGGGAGCTGTTTTTT
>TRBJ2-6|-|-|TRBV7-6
CASSPWAHPNSGANVLTF
TGTGCCAGCAGTCCTTGGGCCCACCCCAACTCTGGGGCCAACGTCCTGACTTTC
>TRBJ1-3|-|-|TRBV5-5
CASSLAPYAGNTIYF
TGTGCCAGCAGCTTGGCCCCTTACGCGGGAAACACCATATATTTT
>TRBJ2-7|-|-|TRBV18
CASSQETSAYEQYF
TGTGCCAGCTCCCAGGAGACTAGTGCCTACGAGCAGTACTTC
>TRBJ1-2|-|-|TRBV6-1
CASSSRANYGYTF
TGTGCCAGCAGTTCAAGAGCCAACTATGGCTACACCTTC
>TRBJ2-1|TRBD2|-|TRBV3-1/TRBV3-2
CASRLAGAGSYNEQFF
TGTGCCAGCAGACTAGCGGGAGCCGGCTCCTACAATGAGCAGTTCTTC
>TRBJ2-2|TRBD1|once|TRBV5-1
CASSLATDRVSGELFF
TGCGCCAGCAGCTTGGCCACTGACAGGGTATCAGGGGAGCTGTTTTTT
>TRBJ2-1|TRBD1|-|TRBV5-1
CASSPPTGHGDEQFF
TGCGCCAGCAGCCCCCCGACAGGGCACGGGGATGAGCAGTTCTTC
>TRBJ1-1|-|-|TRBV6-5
CASSWVQDTEAFF
TGTGCCAGCAGTTGGGTCCAGGACACTGAAGCTTTCTTT
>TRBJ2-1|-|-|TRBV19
CASSIVAVLTYNEQFF
TGTGCCAGTAGTATAGTAGCGGTCCTCACCTACAATGAGCAGTTCTTC
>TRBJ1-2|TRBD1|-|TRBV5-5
CASSQDRDYYGYTF
TGTGCCAGCAGTCAGGACAGGGACTACTATGGCTACACCTTC
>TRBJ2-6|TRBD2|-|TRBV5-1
CASSKRTSASGANVLTF
TGCGCCAGCAGCAAGCGGACTAGCGCCTCTGGGGCCAACGTCCTGACTTTC
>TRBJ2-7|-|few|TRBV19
CASSIGSRQGGEQYF
TGTGCCAGCAGTATTGGGAGCAGACAAGGAGGCGAGCAGTACTTC
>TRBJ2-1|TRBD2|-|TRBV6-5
CASSRTSGNYNEQFF
TGTGCCAGCAGTCGGACTAGCGGAAACTACAATGAGCAGTTCTTC
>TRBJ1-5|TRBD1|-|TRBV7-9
CASSGTVNQPQHF
TGTGCCAGCAGCGGGACAGTAAATCAGCCCCAGCATTTT
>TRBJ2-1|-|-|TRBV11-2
CASTLTLGRSEQFF
TGTGCCAGCACGCTAACGTTGGGCCGTTCTGAGCAGTTCTTC
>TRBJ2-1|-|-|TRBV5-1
CASSSGDTYNEQFF
TGCGCCAGCAGCTCCGGGGACACTTACAATGAGCAGTTCTTC
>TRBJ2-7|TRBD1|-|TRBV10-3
CAIGVPRGQYEQYF
TGTGCCATCGGAGTCCCCAGGGGGCAATACGAGCAGTACTTC
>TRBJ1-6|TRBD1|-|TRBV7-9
CASSLSPGQVSSPLHF
TGTGCCAGCAGCCTGTCTCCAGGACAGGTCTCCTCACCCCTCCACTTT
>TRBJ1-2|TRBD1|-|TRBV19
CASPREGAWGYTF
TGTGCCAGTCCCCGGGAGGGGGCGTGGGGCTACACCTTC
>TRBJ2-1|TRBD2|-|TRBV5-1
CASSGLAGGRGNSYNEQFF
TGCGCCAGCAGCGGACTAGCGGGAGGGCGGGGTAACTCCTACAATGAGCAGTTCTTC